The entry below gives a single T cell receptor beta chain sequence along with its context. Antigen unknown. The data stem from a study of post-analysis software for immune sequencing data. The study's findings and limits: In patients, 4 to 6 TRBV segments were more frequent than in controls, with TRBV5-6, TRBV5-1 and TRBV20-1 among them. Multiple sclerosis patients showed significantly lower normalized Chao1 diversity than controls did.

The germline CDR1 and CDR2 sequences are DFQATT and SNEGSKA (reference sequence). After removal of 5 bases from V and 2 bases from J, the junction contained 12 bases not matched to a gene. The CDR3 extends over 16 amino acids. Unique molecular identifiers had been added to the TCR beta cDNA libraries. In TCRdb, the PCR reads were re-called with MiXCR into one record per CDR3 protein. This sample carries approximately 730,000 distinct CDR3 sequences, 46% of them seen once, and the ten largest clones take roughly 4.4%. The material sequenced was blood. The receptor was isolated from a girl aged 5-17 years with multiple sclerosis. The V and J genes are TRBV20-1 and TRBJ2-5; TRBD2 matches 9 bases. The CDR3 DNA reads TGCAGTGCTCAAGGGACTAGCCTGGGGCCGCAAGAGACCCAGTACTTC. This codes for CSAQGTSLGPQETQYF.